The 19 T cell receptor beta chains below were found in one sample sequenced in a study of blood T cell repertoires in COVID-19. Some clones are missing from TCRdb's copy, which holds only in-frame ones; the method was immunoSEQ multiplex PCR. The profile shows roughly 90,000 clones, 75% to 90% of them singletons. The sample taken for sequencing was peripheral blood. These receptors all come from a woman aged 80 or older with active COVID-19.

This chain connects TRBV19 to TRBJ1-3; perhaps TRBD1 as D (6 bases). Trimming removed 3 bases at V and 2 bases at J, with 14 bases between. Germline V gives CDR1 LNHDA, CDR2 SQIVND (reference sequence). The CDR3 has 16 residues. The CDR3 DNA reads TGTGCCAGTAGTATCGATTGGGGGCGTCCTGGAAACACCATATATTTT. Translation gives CASSIDWGRPGNTIYF.

The J gene is TRBJ1-1, the V gene TRBV3-1 (or the pseudogene TRBV3-2); 8 bases fit TRBD1. V was pared by 1 base and J by 7 bases, with 5 bases of the junction left unmatched. This CDR3 has 14 residues. Per germline, CDR1 LGHDT and CDR2 YNNKEL (reference sequence). In nucleotides, the CDR3 is TGTGCCAGCAGCCAAGCCAGGGGGCAGCTTGAAGCTTTCTTT. It encodes CASSQARGQLEAFF.

This clone was observed once. This chain joins TRBV7-9 and TRBJ1-2; D is perhaps TRBD1 (5 bases). The CDR3 spans 13 residues. The germline V gene encodes CDR1 SEHNR and CDR2 FQNEAQ (reference sequence). The V gene lost 1 base and the J gene lost 7 bases, with 10 bases spanning the gap. CDR3 sequence reads: CASSLGQWSGYTF. CDR3 coding DNA: TGTGCCAGCAGCTTAGGACAGTGGAGTGGCTACACCTTC.

The rearrangement links TRBV21-1 to TRBJ1-2. TRBV21-1 is given as a pseudogene. CDR3 length: 14 amino acids. This CDR3 is CASSPRLSHYGYTF. The DNA for the CDR3 is TGTGCCAGCAGCCCGCGACTTTCCCACTATGGCTACACCTTC.

The chain joins TRBV28 to TRBJ2-5, with 11 bases that match TRBD1. Per the germline V gene, CDR1 is MDHEN and CDR2 is SYDVKM. This CDR3 region has 16 residues. V lost 5 bases and J lost 7; bases outside the gene matches: 12. As DNA, the CDR3 is TGTGCCAGCAGTCCTCCCGGGACAGGGGGTAGCGGGACCCAGTACTTC. Translating it yields CASSPPGTGGSGTQYF.

The chain employs TRBV6-7 and TRBJ1-4; D gene uncertain. TRBV6-7 is an open reading frame whose function is uncertain. This CDR3 has 18 amino acids. V was cut by 5 bases and J by 4 bases, with 23 bases left in between. The CDR3 bases are TGTGCCAGCAGTCAGCGCGGTGTCCGGTCATACATTAATGAAAAACTGTTTTTT. This sequence encodes CASSQRGVRSYINEKLFF.

This chain connects TRBV9 to TRBJ2-1; TRBD2 matches at 13 bases. Germline lookup yields CDR1 SGDLS and CDR2 YYNGEE. This CDR3 comprises 14 residues. V lost 0 bases and J lost 15; bases outside the gene matches: 6. CDR3 bases: TGTGCCAGCAGCGTAGATGGACTAGCGGGAGCTGGGTTCTTC. The encoded protein is CASSVDGLAGAGFF.

The J gene is TRBJ2-1, the V gene TRBV6-2 or TRBV6-3; the match to TRBD2 covers 8 bases. J gave up 6 bases and V 6 bases, and 10 bases lay outside the gene matches. The CDR3 totals 15 residues. Germline V gene lookup returns CDR1 MNHEY and CDR2 SVGEGT. CDR3 in amino acids: CASSPGKAGANEQFF. Here the CDR3 DNA reads TGTGCCAGCAGCCCCGGAAAAGCGGGAGCCAATGAGCAGTTCTTC.

Only a few counts were recorded for this clone. V gene TRBV29-1 combines with J gene TRBJ1-3, with D maybe TRBD1 (5 bases). This CDR3 contains 14 residues. Looked up from germline, CDR1 is SQVTM and CDR2 is ANQGSEA. Trimming took off 4 bases at V and 0 bases at J, with 10 bases between the two ends. CDR3 coding DNA: TGCAGCGTTGTGACAGAACACTCTGGAAACACCATATATTTT. This translates into CSVVTEHSGNTIYF.

The genes are TRBV7-2 and TRBJ2-1; 10 bases agree with TRBD2. Germline values: CDR1 SGHTA, CDR2 FQGNSA. The CDR3 is 17 residues long. Germline trimming cut 5 bases from V and 6 bases from J; bases unmatched to any gene: 13. As DNA, the CDR3 is TGTGCCAGCAGCCACCTAGCGGGAGTTCCGTATAGCAATGAGCAGTTCTTC. Translation: CASSHLAGVPYSNEQFF.

This chain uses TRBV6-1 with TRBJ1-2; 7 positions agree with TRBD1. Germline CDR1 MNHNS, CDR2 SASEGT. Trimming took 2 bases from V and 2 from J; bases not matched to a gene: 5. The CDR3 length is 15 residues. The CDR3: CASSEYRQGNYGYTF. The CDR3 DNA reads TGTGCCAGCAGTGAATACCGACAGGGAAACTATGGCTACACCTTC.

V and J are TRBV7-9 and TRBJ1-1; D gene unclear. V lost 5 bases, J lost 2 bases, and 9 bases lay in between. Germline V gene sequence: CDR1 SEHNR, CDR2 FQNEAQ (reference sequence). The CDR3 has 13 residues. CDR3 in DNA: TGTGCCAGCAGCGTTACAGTTAACACTGAAGCTTTCTTT. It encodes CASSVTVNTEAFF.

This clone turned up a few times. V gene TRBV7-2 combines with J gene TRBJ2-7; 10 nucleotides agree with TRBD1. V shed 5 bases, J shed 5 bases, and the junction held 12 bases outside the gene matches. The CDR3 loop spans 16 amino acids. Per germline, CDR1 SGHTA and CDR2 FQGNSA. The CDR3 sequence is CASSKSPGTGVHEQYF. DNA of the CDR3: TGTGCCAGCAGCAAAAGTCCCGGGACAGGGGTGCACGAGCAGTACTTC.

This rearrangement joins TRBV9 to TRBJ1-1; 7 positions agree with TRBD1. The V gene's germline CDR1 is SGDLS and CDR2 YYNGEE. The CDR3 consists of 18 residues. The V and J ends lost 3 bases and 6 bases, in that order; junction bases with no gene match: 20. For the CDR3, the DNA is TGTGCCAGCAGCGCAGACCATAGGGACAGCGCGCGCAGGGCTGAAGCTTTCTTT. It specifies CASSADHRDSARRAEAFF.

This clone came up once. This chain joins TRBV4-3 and TRBJ1-6; TRBD1 aligns across 8 bases. V lost 0 bases and J lost 8; bases outside the gene matches: 6. CDR1 is LGHNA and CDR2 is YSLEER in the germline V gene. This CDR3 spans 16 amino acids. The CDR3 sequence is CASSQDLGQGYSPLHF. Written as DNA, the CDR3 is TGCGCCAGCAGCCAAGATCTAGGACAGGGTTATTCACCCCTCCACTTT.

The V gene is TRBV21-1, the J gene TRBJ2-7; no DNA check was done on the table's D call, TRBD2. TRBV21-1 is a pseudogene locus. This CDR3 comprises 17 residues. The CDR3, as DNA: TGTGCCAGCAGCAAAGTGGGCCTAGCGGGTTTCTCCTACGAGCAGTACTTC. Translation: CASSKVGLAGFSYEQYF.

V and J are TRBV5-6 and TRBJ2-7; 7 bases line up with TRBD1. Trimming at V came to 4 bases and at J to 2 bases, leaving 3 bases not matched to a gene. The CDR3 totals 13 residues. CDR1 is SGHDT, CDR2 YYEEEE, per germline. The CDR3 loop is CASSDRVAYEQYF. In DNA, the CDR3 is TGTGCCAGCAGCGACAGGGTGGCCTACGAGCAGTACTTC.

CDR3: CASSGTTGVDTEAFF. As DNA, the CDR3 is TGTGCCAGCAGCGGCACGACAGGGGTTGACACTGAAGCTTTCTTT. The J gene is TRBJ1-1, the V gene TRBV9; 8 bases are shared with TRBD1. Germline CDR1 is SGDLS and CDR2 is YYNGEE. CDR3 length: 15 residues. The V and J ends lost 3 bases and 3 bases, in that order; junction bases with no gene match: 7. Based on the CDR3 plus reference TRBV9 and TRBJ1-1, the full variable domain is DSGVTQTPKHLITATGQRVTLRCSPRSGDLSVYWYQQSLDQGLQFLIQYYNGEERAKGNILERFSAQQFPDLHSELNLSSLELGDSALYFCASSGTTGVDTEAFFGQGTRLTVV.

This clone was seen once. V usage is TRBV27 and J usage is TRBJ2-1; D possibly corresponds to TRBD1 (6 bases). There are 13 residues in the CDR3. Germline lookup yields CDR1 MNHEY and CDR2 SMNVEV (reference sequence). V lost 5 bases to trimming and J lost 7 bases, with 12 bases between them. DNA for the CDR3: TGTGCCAGCAGTCTTACTACAGGGAATGAGCAGTTCTTC. Translated: CASSLTTGNEQFF.